The rows below give T cell receptor beta chains drawn from one sample of a study of T cell responses to AZD1222 COVID-19 vaccine. The method was immunoSEQ multiplex PCR; TCRdb's version includes in-frame clones alone and lacks a portion of them. Among 60,000 to 75,000 clones listed, around nine tenths were seen once. This specimen was peripheral blood, taken on day 0 of AZD1222 vaccination. The receptors were sampled from an adult in good health. CDR3s include the opening cysteine and the closing phenylalanine or tryptophan. Each record gives: J gene, clone size, V gene, D gene, CDR3 DNA, CDR3 protein. A D gene is named only where the DNA matches it firmly. A row's size may be missing; if present it is once, few, many or a size class.

TRBJ2-6 | . | TRBV6-5 | . | TGTGCCAGCAGTTACAGGAAGGGGGCTGGGGCCAACGTCCTGACTTTC | CASSYRKGAGANVLTF
TRBJ1-1 | once | TRBV6-2/TRBV6-3 | . | TGTGCCAGCAGTACTATCGACAGGCTGATGAACACTGAAGCTTTCTTT | CASSTIDRLMNTEAFF
TRBJ2-5 | . | TRBV7-3 | TRBD2 | TGTGCCAGCAGCCCTGGGACTAGCGCACAGACCCAGTACTTC | CASSPGTSAQTQYF
TRBJ1-2 | . | TRBV6-5 | . | TGTGCCAGCAGTTATAACCCTAACTATGGCTACACCTTC | CASSYNPNYGYTF
TRBJ2-3 | once | TRBV7-9 | . | TGTGCCAGCAGCTACAGCACAGATACGCAGTATTTT | CASSYSTDTQYF
TRBJ1-5 | . | TRBV2 | TRBD1 | TGTGCCAGCAGCCGGGACAGAAACAATCAGCCCCAGCATTTT | CASSRDRNNQPQHF
TRBJ2-5 | few | TRBV5-1 | . | TGCGCCAGCAGCTTAGGGGACACCTCCCGAGGAGAGACCCAGTACTTC | CASSLGDTSRGETQYF
TRBJ1-2 | . | TRBV5-6 | . | TGTGCCAGCAGCCCCCGGAGGACTAACTATGGCTACACCTTC | CASSPRRTNYGYTF
TRBJ1-1 | . | TRBV5-4 | . | TGTGCCAGCAGCGGGGGAAACACTGAAGCTTTCTTT | CASSGGNTEAFF
TRBJ1-3 | . | TRBV4-2 | . | TGTGCCAGCAGCCAAGATTTGGGGGGAAACACCATATATTTT | CASSQDLGGNTIYF